This TCR beta chain was sequenced during a study of cytomegalovirus exposure and HLA in healthy donors. Data came from immunoSEQ multiplex PCR; TCRdb stores just in-frame clones and leaves some out. The data show approximately 230,000 clones, roughly 87% seen once. This CDR3 comprises 13 residues. V lost 3 bases to trimming and J lost 9 bases, with 15 bases between them. CDR1 MNHNS and CDR2 SASEGT come from the germline V gene. A note on this clone: The antigen is unknown.

Study outcomes and limitations: Associated with cytomegalovirus, according to the listing, were around 160 TCR beta chains.

This receptor was identified in a man between 18 and 29 years old in good health and CMV-seropositive. Sequenced input: PBMCs. The rearrangement uses TRBV6-1 and TRBJ2-7; D ambiguous. CDR3 in amino acids: CASSEDGYRRQYF. The CDR3 DNA is TGTGCCAGCAGTGAGGACGGCTACCGTCGGCAGTACTTC.